The next 24 T cell receptor beta chains were all read from a single sample in a study of blood T cell repertoires in COVID-19. Assay used: immunoSEQ multiplex PCR; TCRdb lists only in-frame clones, some missing. The sample has hundreds of thousands of clones, more than 70% seen once. The material sequenced was PBMCs or T cells enriched from blood (not recorded which). The source of these receptors is a woman between 55 and 75 years old in a cohort exposed to, infected with or recovered from COVID-19 (not recorded which).

The V gene is TRBV28, the J gene TRBJ2-7; the match to TRBD1 covers 8 bases. CDR1 MDHEN and CDR2 SYDVKM come from the germline V gene. Trimming at V came to 6 bases and at J to 0 bases, leaving 7 bases not matched to a gene. CDR3 length: 15 residues. CDR3 DNA: TGTGCCAGCAGCCGGAGAACAGGGGGCTCCTACGAGCAGTACTTC. Protein sequence: CASSRRTGGSYEQYF. The full variable domain, its missing parts supplied by reference TRBV28 and TRBJ2-7, is DVKVTQSSRYLVKRTGEKVFLECVQDMDHENMFWYRQDPGLGLRLIYFSYDVKMKEKGDIPEGYSVSREKKERFSLILESASTNQTSMYLCASSRRTGGSYEQYFGPGTRLTVT.

For the CDR3, the DNA is TGTGCCTGGAGTGGGCATGGGGGCCAGGCTAATGAAAAACTGTTTTTT. It is translated as CAWSGHGGQANEKLFF. The chain uses TRBV30 and TRBJ1-4, with D possibly being TRBD1 (6 bases). Trimming removed 1 base from V and 3 bases from J, with 15 bases in between. The CDR3 totals 16 residues. CDR1 and CDR2 from the germline V gene are GTSNPN and SVGIG (reference sequence).

V usage is TRBV27 and J usage is TRBJ2-2; 13 nucleotides match TRBD2. The CDR3 contains 19 residues. The trim removed 5 bases at V and 4 bases at J, leaving 13 bases unmatched. CDR1 is MNHEY and CDR2 is SMNVEV in the germline V gene (reference sequence). In nucleotides, the CDR3 is TGTGCCAGCAGTCTAGCCGGGACTAGCGGGAAACGGGGCACCGGGGAGCTGTTTTTT. This encodes CASSLAGTSGKRGTGELFF.

This clone has more than one count but fewer than ten. V and J are TRBV7-3 and TRBJ2-1; 10 bases align to TRBD2. CDR3 size: 15 residues. Germline CDR1 SGHTA, CDR2 FQGTGA. J was trimmed by 7 bases and V by 5 bases; bases with no gene match: 8. The CDR3, as DNA: TGTGCCAGCAGCCTCAGCGGGAGGGCCGGAAATGAGCAGTTCTTC. It specifies CASSLSGRAGNEQFF.

The chain combines TRBV3-1 (or the pseudogene TRBV3-2) with TRBJ2-7; TRBD2 matches at 12 bases. The CDR3 sequence is 15 residues long. Germline CDR1 and CDR2: LGHDT and YNNKEL (reference sequence). V shed 5 bases and J 5 bases; nucleotides not matched to a gene: 7. DNA of the CDR3: TGTGCCAGCAGCGTCGGACTAGCGGGATCCAACGAGCAGTACTTC. Translated: CASSVGLAGSNEQYF.

V usage is TRBV4-2 and J usage is TRBJ2-7; 9 positions agree with TRBD2. CDR1 and CDR2 (germline): LGHNA, YNFKEQ. The trim removed 1 base at V and 3 bases at J, leaving 7 bases unmatched. The length of the CDR3 is 16 residues. The CDR3 region has the DNA TGTGCCAGCAGCCAAGGCGGGGCGGGAGGGGGCTACGAGCAGTACTTC. Protein sequence: CASSQGGAGGGYEQYF.

V is TRBV5-1 and J is TRBJ1-1; 10 positions agree with TRBD1. Germline V gene data show CDR1 as SGHRS and CDR2 as YFSETQ. The CDR3 has 17 residues. Trimming cost V 0 bases and J 5 bases; bases outside gene matches: 10. CDR3 protein: CASSLGGTGAVGTEAFF. In DNA form, the CDR3 reads TGCGCCAGCAGCTTGGGGGGGACAGGGGCCGTAGGGACTGAAGCTTTCTTT. The full variable domain, with the rest looked up from reference TRBV5-1 and TRBJ1-1, is KAGVTQTPRYLIKTRGQQVTLSCSPISGHRSVSWYQQTPGQGLQFLFEYFSETQRNKGNFPGRFSGRQFSNSRSEMNVSTLELGDSALYLCASSLGGTGAVGTEAFFGQGTRLTVV.

This chain joins TRBV10-3 and TRBJ2-2, with D possibly matching TRBD2 (5 bases). The CDR3 is 16 residues long. From germline, CDR1 is ENHRY and CDR2 SYGVKD. V lost 6 bases and J lost 4, with 18 bases in between. In DNA form, the CDR3 reads TGTGCCATCAGGGGTAGCGTGGGAACTAGCACCGGGGAGCTGTTTTTT. This gives the protein CAIRGSVGTSTGELFF.

The genes are TRBV10-1 and TRBJ2-3, with 14 bases matching TRBD2. The V gene's germline CDR1 is WNHNN and CDR2 SYGVQD (reference sequence). V gave up 9 bases and J gave up 1 base; unmatched junction bases: 6. The CDR3 totals 16 residues. The CDR3 region has the DNA TGCGCCAGAAACGGGACTAGCGGGGGCCGCACAGATACGCAGTATTTT. This translates into CARNGTSGGRTDTQYF.

The rearrangement uses TRBV28 and TRBJ2-6; a possible D gene is TRBD1 (7 bases). Germline assignment: CDR1 MDHEN and CDR2 SYDVKM. The CDR3 covers 17 residues. Between the trimmed V and J ends, which lost 6 bases and 0 bases, there was a span of 15 bases. The CDR3 region is CASRGGQLLSGANVLTF. The CDR3 nucleotides read TGTGCCAGCAGGGGGGGACAGCTACTCTCTGGGGCCAACGTCCTGACTTTC. Combining the CDR3 with reference TRBV28 and TRBJ2-6 gives the whole variable domain DVKVTQSSRYLVKRTGEKVFLECVQDMDHENMFWYRQDPGLGLRLIYFSYDVKMKEKGDIPEGYSVSREKKERFSLILESASTNQTSMYLCASRGGQLLSGANVLTFGAGSRLTVL.

The rearrangement uses TRBV2 and TRBJ1-4; 7 nucleotides agree with TRBD1. CDR3 length: 11 amino acids. The ends lost 8 bases at V and 9 bases at J; junction bases unmatched: 3. In germline, CDR1 is SNHLY, CDR2 FYNNEI. The CDR3 DNA is TGTGCCAGCGGAAGGGGGCAAAAACTGTTTTTT. This codes for CASGRGQKLFF. The full variable domain, with the rest looked up from reference TRBV2 and TRBJ1-4, is EPEVTQTPSHQVTQMGQEVILRCVPISNHLYFYWYRQILGQKVEFLVSFYNNEISEKSEIFDDQFSVERPDGSNFTLKIRSTKLEDSAMYFCASGRGQKLFFGSGTQLSVL.

The chain has TRBV7-8 and TRBJ1-1; 9 nucleotides align to TRBD1. The V gene's germline CDR1 is SGHVS and CDR2 FQNEAQ. The V gene end was trimmed by 1 base and the J gene end by 3 bases; junction bases not matched to a gene: 15. CDR3 size: 19 residues. CDR3 region: CASSLVTGGRLDLDTEAFF. DNA for the CDR3: TGTGCCAGCAGCTTAGTTACAGGGGGCCGGCTGGATTTGGACACTGAAGCTTTCTTT.

V is TRBV9 and J is TRBJ2-5, with 8 bases that match TRBD1. V lost 2 bases, J lost 0 bases, and 3 bases stayed unmatched. The CDR3 is made up of 15 amino acids. Germline V gene lookup returns CDR1 SGDLS and CDR2 YYNGEE. The CDR3 sequence: CASSVRDRYQETQYF. CDR3 DNA: TGTGCCAGCAGCGTGCGGGACAGGTACCAAGAGACCCAGTACTTC.

Only one count was recorded for this clone. The germline gene is not matched at one end of the junction; a read error may be the cause. This chain uses TRBV7-8 with TRBJ1-4; 7 positions agree with TRBD1. The CDR3 covers 13 residues. Germline CDR1 reads SGHVS; CDR2 reads FQNEAQ. CDR3 sequence: CAGRGGTNEKLFF. The CDR3 DNA follows: TGTGCCGGCAGGGGGGGAACTAATGAAAAACTGTTTTTT.

J is TRBJ1-3 and V is TRBV3-1 (or the pseudogene TRBV3-2); D is undetermined. The CDR3 spans 15 residues. Trimming took 4 bases from V and 0 from J, leaving 10 bases between them. CDR1 is LGHDT, CDR2 YNNKEL, per germline (reference sequence). For the CDR3, the DNA is TGTGCCAGCAGCCTCAAACAGCTCTCTGGAAACACCATATATTTT. Translated, it gives CASSLKQLSGNTIYF.

The chain joins TRBV20-1 to TRBJ1-3; D is uncertain. The V gene lost 6 bases and the J gene lost 4 bases, with 7 bases spanning the gap. The CDR3 runs to 11 residues. Germline V CDR1 and CDR2: DFQATT, SNEGSKA (reference sequence). The CDR3: CSASWGNTIYF. CDR3 nucleotides: TGCAGTGCAAGCTGGGGAAACACCATATATTTT.

The chain carries TRBV28 and TRBJ1-6, with D possibly matching TRBD1 (5 bases). The CDR3 length is 14 residues. V lost 5 bases and J 8 bases, leaving 13 bases between the germline ends. CDR1 MDHEN and CDR2 SYDVKM come from the germline V gene. The CDR3, as DNA: TGTGCCAGCAGTAGCCGACGGGGGTATTCACCCCTCCACTTT. Its translation: CASSSRRGYSPLHF.

This chain links TRBV2 with TRBJ1-3; D unclear. Germline V gene lookup returns CDR1 SNHLY and CDR2 FYNNEI. V shed 7 bases and J shed 0 bases, with 13 bases lying between them. The CDR3 is 15 amino acids. The CDR3 region has the DNA TGTGCCAGCAAACCTAGAGCCCTCTCTGGAAACACCATATATTTT. Translation: CASKPRALSGNTIYF.

The chain combines TRBV24-1 with TRBJ2-3; D call uncertain. This CDR3 is 13 amino acids long. Trimming removed 4 bases from V and 6 bases from J, with 10 bases in between. The V gene's germline CDR1 is KGHDR and CDR2 SFDVKD. CDR3 protein: CATSDPGRDTQYF. The CDR3 DNA sequence: TGTGCCACCAGTGACCCGGGTAGGGATACGCAGTATTTT.

This sequence joins TRBV5-1 and TRBJ2-5, with D possibly being TRBD2 (6 bases). CDR1 is SGHRS, CDR2 YFSETQ, per germline. V was cut by 0 bases and J by 4 bases, with 16 bases left in between. This CDR3 spans 16 amino acids. This CDR3 is CASSLVSGKLGETQYF. The CDR3 nucleotides read TGCGCCAGCAGCTTGGTTAGCGGAAAACTTGGAGAGACCCAGTACTTC.

V is TRBV29-1 and J is TRBJ1-4, with D possibly TRBD1 on 5 matching bases. The CDR3 length is 15 residues. Germline V CDR1 and CDR2: SQVTM, ANQGSEA. V lost 3 bases, J lost 3 bases, and 14 bases lay in between. CDR3 DNA: TGCAGCGTTGAGGGGGGAGACGGACCTAATGAAAAACTGTTTTTT. Translating gives CSVEGGDGPNEKLFF.

The chain combines TRBV29-1 with TRBJ1-3, with a possible D match to TRBD1 (6 bases). Germline V gives CDR1 SQVTM, CDR2 ANQGSEA. V lost 2 bases to trimming and J lost 0 bases, with 14 bases between them. The CDR3 has 16 residues. Here the CDR3 reads CSVELRSRGSGNTIYF. For the CDR3, the DNA is TGCAGCGTTGAATTGCGAAGCAGGGGCTCTGGAAACACCATATATTTT.

The chain combines TRBV5-4 with TRBJ1-4; tentatively, D is TRBD1 (5 bases). The CDR3 is made up of 15 amino acids. V was cut by 4 bases and J by 4 bases, with 14 bases left in between. Germline CDR1 is SGHNT and CDR2 is YYREEE (reference sequence). The CDR3 region is CASSLKGQGNEKLFF. DNA of the CDR3: TGTGCCAGCAGCCTCAAGGGCCAGGGTAATGAAAAACTGTTTTTT.

The rearrangement links TRBV27 to TRBJ1-2, with 9 bases lining up with TRBD1. Trimming at V came to 5 bases and at J to 4 bases, leaving 5 bases not matched to a gene. The germline CDR1 and CDR2 sequences are MNHEY and SMNVEV (reference sequence). The CDR3 length is 14 residues. CDR3 in DNA: TGTGCCAGCAGTCCGTTGGACAGGGGCTATGGCTACACCTTC. It yields the protein CASSPLDRGYGYTF.